This paragraph covers one TCR beta chain sequence. Its antigen is unidentified. TCRdb re-called the 5' RACE reads with MiXCR, one entry per CDR3 protein. Seen here are approximately 300,000 distinct CDR3 sequences, roughly 8% observed once, and the top ten hold just over 14%. This record comes from a study of CD8 T cells in ankylosing spondylitis. Notes on the study in general: Seemingly distinctive of ankylosing spondylitis blood was a TCR beta motif formed by eight highly homologous variants. Enrichment of disease-linked clones was reportedly significant in matched ankylosing spondylitis synovial fluid.

This sequence was found in a male donor with ankylosing spondylitis. Sequenced sample: blood, either unsorted or a sorted T cell fraction (not recorded which).

The CDR3 region is CASSPLTLGGVPYEQYF. CDR3 DNA sequence: TGTGCCAGCAGCCCCCTCACCCTGGGGGGAGTTCCCTACGAGCAGTACTTC. The J gene is TRBJ2-7, the V gene TRBV7-3, with D perhaps matching TRBD2 (6 bases). The V gene lost 5 bases and the J gene lost 2 bases, with 22 bases spanning the gap. CDR1 SGHTA and CDR2 FQGTGA come from the germline V gene. The CDR3 is made up of 17 amino acids.